This TCR beta chain was identified in a study of cytomegalovirus exposure and HLA in healthy donors. Assay used: immunoSEQ multiplex PCR; TCRdb lists only in-frame clones, some missing. This table has some 110,000 clones, about 82% appearing once. CDR1 and CDR2 from the germline V gene are MNHNY and SVGAGI (reference sequence). The CDR3 runs 14 residues. V lost 0 bases to trimming and J lost 6 bases; unmatched junction nucleotides: 3. V and J are TRBV6-6 and TRBJ2-7; TRBD2 agrees at 9 bases. The receptor's source is a man younger than 35 in good health and CMV-seronegative. The specimen sequenced was PBMCs. CDR3 bases: TGTGCCAGCAGTTACTCGAGCGGGAGGATCGAGCAGTACTTC. As protein: CASSYSSGRIEQYF.